This TCR beta chain was sequenced during a study of cytomegalovirus exposure and HLA in healthy donors. The CDR3 consists of 14 residues. V gave up 5 bases and J gave up 4 bases, with 13 bases separating them. CDR1 is SGHTA and CDR2 is FQGNSA in the germline V gene. The PCR made use of 60 Vbeta and 13 Jbeta primers. Profiled with immunoSEQ multiplex PCR; TCRdb holds only in-frame clones, not every one. Here the sample spans about 270,000 clones, 75% to 90% being singletons. The specimen sequenced was PBMCs. The rearrangement uses TRBV7-2 and TRBJ2-3, with D perhaps matching TRBD1 (5 bases). This TCR came from a man between 35 and 55 years old in good health and CMV-seropositive. The CDR3 nucleotides read TGTGCCAGCAGCCCCAGGGTGTACGCAGATACGCAGTATTTT. This gives the protein CASSPRVYADTQYF.